This T cell receptor (beta chain) was documented in a study of blood T cell repertoires in COVID-19. Original processing methods: Quantification of nucleated cells was approximated via reference gene primer amplification. TCRdb's table, derived via immunoSEQ multiplex PCR, lists solely in-frame clones and lacks some. Clone size and V and J calls were adopted from that table, with D and trimming inferred from the DNA. The table lists a few hundred thousand clones, approximately 88% of them singletons, with under 0.95% in the top ten. CDR3 length: 19 residues. V lost 2 bases and J lost 9; bases outside the gene matches: 19. In germline, CDR1 is LNHNV, CDR2 YYDKDF (reference sequence). This clone was seen a single time.

The sequenced sample was peripheral blood. The source is a woman in her 30s with acute or convalescent COVID-19. The rearrangement uses TRBV15 and TRBJ2-2, with TRBD2 identical over 9 bases. The CDR3 sequence: CATSRSRVAGVGQGWELFF. Written as DNA, the CDR3 is TGTGCCACCAGCAGAAGCCGAGTAGCGGGAGTAGGTCAAGGATGGGAGCTGTTTTTT.